This T cell receptor beta chain is from a study of spatial heterogeneity in lung cancer. The time point denotes: blood at routine non-recurrence follow-up after resection. Sequencing was performed on whole RNA extracted from tumor and nontumor lung tissue, or from frozen PBMC, and the material was left unsorted. TCRdb used MiXCR to reprocess the 5' RACE reads, holding one entry per CDR3 protein. The sample has fewer than 55,000 distinct CDR3 sequences, roughly 7.4% seen once; the top ten hold approximately 35%. Germline CDR1 reads KGHSH; CDR2 reads LQKENI. The germline V and J ends were trimmed by 3 bases and 6 bases, with 14 bases remaining between them. This CDR3 comprises 14 residues.

Source: PBMCs, taken at follow-up. This receptor was taken from a female donor with early-stage non-small cell lung cancer. The rearrangement uses TRBV18 and TRBJ1-2; D is unresolved. The CDR3: CASSPLKEGDGYTF. The CDR3 region has the DNA TGTGCCAGCTCACCCCTTAAGGAGGGCGATGGCTACACCTTC.